This is a list of T cell receptor beta chains from one sample in a study of response to subunit inactivated influenza vaccine. Each CDR3 protein is one row after TCRdb ran MiXCR on the RT-PCR reads. The table has some 600,000 distinct CDR3 sequences, roughly 15% seen once; the top ten hold roughly 7.2%. This material consisted of PBMCs from blood, taken less than 15 days before vaccination. These receptors all come from a man in his fifties or sixties who received an inactivated influenza vaccine. Both conserved end residues are part of each CDR3. A D gene is named only where the DNA matches it firmly. Clone sizes are given selectively: once, few, many, or a class where the clone is expanded.

d_call: TRBD1; j_call: TRBJ2-5; v_call: TRBV10-2; clone_size: few; cdr3_nt: TGCGCCAGCAGTGAGGTAACCGGGACAGGTCAAGAGACCCAGTACTTC; cdr3_aa: CASSEVTGTGQETQYF
d_call: -; j_call: TRBJ2-5; v_call: TRBV10-3; clone_size: -; cdr3_nt: TGTGCCATCAGTGAGGGGGGCAGGGGTCCTCGGGAGACCCAGTACTTC; cdr3_aa: CAISEGGRGPRETQYF
d_call: -; j_call: TRBJ2-7; v_call: TRBV25-1; clone_size: many; cdr3_nt: TGTGCCAGCAGTGATGGGGGAAGGTACGAGCAGTACTTC; cdr3_aa: CASSDGGRYEQYF
d_call: TRBD1; j_call: TRBJ1-5; v_call: TRBV20-1; clone_size: -; cdr3_nt: TGCAGTGCTAGAAAGGAGACAGGGATTAGCAATCAGCCCCAGCATTTT; cdr3_aa: CSARKETGISNQPQHF
d_call: TRBD1; j_call: TRBJ2-5; v_call: TRBV4-2; clone_size: many; cdr3_nt: TGTGCCAGCAGCCAAGAGGGACAGTTGGGAGAGACCCAGTACTTC; cdr3_aa: CASSQEGQLGETQYF
d_call: TRBD2; j_call: TRBJ2-7; v_call: TRBV20-1; clone_size: few; cdr3_nt: TGCAGTGCGATGACTAGCGGACTCTCCTACGAGCAGTACTTC; cdr3_aa: CSAMTSGLSYEQYF
d_call: -; j_call: TRBJ2-7; v_call: TRBV2; clone_size: -; cdr3_nt: TGTGCCAGCAGTACTCCCTCGGGACACCACTACGAGCAGTACTTC; cdr3_aa: CASSTPSGHHYEQYF
d_call: -; j_call: TRBJ1-6; v_call: TRBV14; clone_size: many; cdr3_nt: TGTGCCAGCAGCCGCCGACAAGAGGACTCACCCCTCCACTTT; cdr3_aa: CASSRRQEDSPLHF
d_call: TRBD2; j_call: TRBJ2-3; v_call: TRBV4-2; clone_size: few; cdr3_nt: TGTGCCAGCAGCCAAGGGGGACTACTCACAGATACGCAGTATTTT; cdr3_aa: CASSQGGLLTDTQYF
d_call: -; j_call: TRBJ1-2; v_call: TRBV15; clone_size: few; cdr3_nt: TGTGCCACCAGCAGAGATTTAAAGCGACACCCCTATGGCTACACCTTC; cdr3_aa: CATSRDLKRHPYGYTF
d_call: TRBD2; j_call: TRBJ2-7; v_call: TRBV4-3; clone_size: few; cdr3_nt: TGCGCCAGCAGCCAAGCAGCTAGCGGGAGCCGCGAGCAGTACTTC; cdr3_aa: CASSQAASGSREQYF
d_call: -; j_call: TRBJ2-2; v_call: TRBV29-1; clone_size: -; cdr3_nt: TGCAGCGCTCGGGGCTCGGCCACCGTGGAGCTGTTTTTT; cdr3_aa: CSARGSATVELFF
d_call: -; j_call: TRBJ1-2; v_call: TRBV14; clone_size: -; cdr3_nt: TGTGCCAGCAGCCAAGTTGAGGGATCTGGCTACACCTTC; cdr3_aa: CASSQVEGSGYTF
d_call: -; j_call: TRBJ2-5; v_call: TRBV15; clone_size: many; cdr3_nt: TGTGCCACCAGCAGAGATAACGGGAATTGGGAGACCCAGTACTTC; cdr3_aa: CATSRDNGNWETQYF
d_call: -; j_call: TRBJ2-2; v_call: TRBV20-1; clone_size: few; cdr3_nt: TGCAGTGCTACCAGGGGTGACGGCGGGGAGCTGTTTTTT; cdr3_aa: CSATRGDGGELFF
d_call: -; j_call: TRBJ1-2; v_call: TRBV5-1; clone_size: many; cdr3_nt: TGCGCCAGCAGCTACAGGAGCGCCGGCGCGGGCTACACCTTC; cdr3_aa: CASSYRSAGAGYTF
d_call: TRBD2; j_call: TRBJ2-1; v_call: TRBV27; clone_size: few; cdr3_nt: TGTGCCAGCAGTCCGGGGACTAGCGGGAGGTTTCGCAATGAGCAGTTCTTC; cdr3_aa: CASSPGTSGRFRNEQFF
d_call: TRBD1; j_call: TRBJ2-1; v_call: TRBV19; clone_size: -; cdr3_nt: TGTGCCAGTAGTCCGGGACAGGGTTGGGGTGAGCAGTTCTTC; cdr3_aa: CASSPGQGWGEQFF
d_call: -; j_call: TRBJ2-7; v_call: TRBV27; clone_size: few; cdr3_nt: TGTGCCAGCAGTTTATCTTTTCAGCGGCACTCCTACGAGCAGTACTTC; cdr3_aa: CASSLSFQRHSYEQYF
d_call: TRBD1; j_call: TRBJ2-1; v_call: TRBV6-4; clone_size: -; cdr3_nt: TGTGCCAGCAGTCGAACAGGGGTGGGCTGGTATGAGCAGTTCTTC; cdr3_aa: CASSRTGVGWYEQFF
d_call: TRBD2; j_call: TRBJ2-1; v_call: TRBV4-3; clone_size: few; cdr3_nt: TGCGCCAGCAGCCAAACTAGCGGGATTTACAATGAGCAGTTCTTC; cdr3_aa: CASSQTSGIYNEQFF
d_call: -; j_call: TRBJ1-2; v_call: TRBV21-1; clone_size: -; cdr3_nt: TGTGCCAGCCGCCTCGCTTCTCTTAACGGGGGGCGGCCCTATGGCTACACCTTC; cdr3_aa: CASRLASLNGGRPYGYTF
d_call: -; j_call: TRBJ2-5; v_call: TRBV20-1; clone_size: few; cdr3_nt: TGCAGTGCTAGAGATTTACTTTCGTACCAAGAGACCCAGTACTTC; cdr3_aa: CSARDLLSYQETQYF
d_call: -; j_call: TRBJ2-2; v_call: TRBV5-6; clone_size: once; cdr3_nt: TGTGCCAGCAGCATGTGGGCTCCGACCACCGGGGAGCTGTTTTTT; cdr3_aa: CASSMWAPTTGELFF
d_call: -; j_call: TRBJ2-7; v_call: TRBV4-1; clone_size: few; cdr3_nt: TGCGCCAGCAGCCAATGGGCAGGCGGTACCTACGAGCAGTACTTC; cdr3_aa: CASSQWAGGTYEQYF
d_call: TRBD2; j_call: TRBJ2-5; v_call: TRBV29-1; clone_size: -; cdr3_nt: TGCAGCGGAGCGGGAGGGCCGAAAGAGACCCAGTACTTC; cdr3_aa: CSGAGGPKETQYF
d_call: -; j_call: TRBJ1-5; v_call: TRBV2; clone_size: many; cdr3_nt: TGTGCCAGCAGTGAATATTCCCGCACAGGTCAGCCCCAGCATTTT; cdr3_aa: CASSEYSRTGQPQHF
d_call: TRBD1; j_call: TRBJ1-6; v_call: TRBV12-3/TRBV12-4; clone_size: -; cdr3_nt: TGTGCCAGCAGTTCCTGGACAGGGCATAATTCACCCCTCCACTTT; cdr3_aa: CASSSWTGHNSPLHF
d_call: TRBD1; j_call: TRBJ1-5; v_call: TRBV12-3/TRBV12-4; clone_size: many; cdr3_nt: TGTGCCAGCAGTGGGACAGGGGCTCAGCCCCAGCATTTT; cdr3_aa: CASSGTGAQPQHF
d_call: -; j_call: TRBJ2-7; v_call: TRBV5-1; clone_size: many; cdr3_nt: TGCGCCAGCAGCTCGGACGAAGTCGAGCAGTACTTC; cdr3_aa: CASSSDEVEQYF
d_call: -; j_call: TRBJ1-1; v_call: TRBV2; clone_size: few; cdr3_nt: TGTGCCTGTAAGGACAGCTTGAACACTGAAGCTTTCTTT; cdr3_aa: CACKDSLNTEAFF
d_call: TRBD2; j_call: TRBJ2-7; v_call: TRBV12-3/TRBV12-4; clone_size: -; cdr3_nt: TGTGCCAGCAGTCCCCGACTAGCGGGGATTTACGAGCAGTACTTC; cdr3_aa: CASSPRLAGIYEQYF
d_call: -; j_call: TRBJ1-4; v_call: TRBV10-1; clone_size: -; cdr3_nt: TGCGCCAGCAGTGAGAATCGCGGAGAAAAACTGTTTTTT; cdr3_aa: CASSENRGEKLFF
d_call: -; j_call: TRBJ1-2; v_call: TRBV5-1; clone_size: -; cdr3_nt: TGCGCCAGCAGCTTGATTGGGTCGGATGGCTACACCTTC; cdr3_aa: CASSLIGSDGYTF
d_call: -; j_call: TRBJ2-5; v_call: TRBV5-1; clone_size: -; cdr3_nt: TGCGCCAGCAGGCGGGGAGACATCCAAGAGACCCAGTACTTC; cdr3_aa: CASRRGDIQETQYF
d_call: TRBD2; j_call: TRBJ2-3; v_call: TRBV20-1; clone_size: few; cdr3_nt: TGCACCGGGCGCGGGGGGTCCGGAAGCACAGATACGCAGTATTTT; cdr3_aa: CTGRGGSGSTDTQYF
d_call: TRBD2; j_call: TRBJ2-7; v_call: TRBV6-2/TRBV6-3; clone_size: -; cdr3_nt: TGTGCCAGCAAAACTAGCGGGGGGGACTACGAGCAGTACTTC; cdr3_aa: CASKTSGGDYEQYF
d_call: -; j_call: TRBJ1-3; v_call: TRBV10-3; clone_size: -; cdr3_nt: TGTGCCATCAGTGACGTCGGGGGAAGTACTGGAAACACCATATATTTT; cdr3_aa: CAISDVGGSTGNTIYF
d_call: -; j_call: TRBJ2-1; v_call: TRBV6-2/TRBV6-3; clone_size: few; cdr3_nt: TGTGCCAGCACAGCTTTCCGGGACACCCGGAATGAGCAGTTCTTC; cdr3_aa: CASTAFRDTRNEQFF
d_call: -; j_call: TRBJ2-1; v_call: TRBV24-1; clone_size: many; cdr3_nt: TGTGCCACCAGTGATTCTCGATACAACAATGAGCAGTTCTTC; cdr3_aa: CATSDSRYNNEQFF
d_call: TRBD1; j_call: TRBJ2-5; v_call: TRBV12-3/TRBV12-4; clone_size: many; cdr3_nt: TGTGCCAGCAGTCCGGGACAGGGAGGCCAAGAGACCCAGTACTTC; cdr3_aa: CASSPGQGGQETQYF
d_call: TRBD2; j_call: TRBJ2-1; v_call: TRBV29-1; clone_size: few; cdr3_nt: TGCAGCGTTGAAGATTCTGGGAGGACTAGCGGGAGGAGATATGAGCAGTTCTTC; cdr3_aa: CSVEDSGRTSGRRYEQFF